The rows below give T cell receptor beta chains drawn from one sample of a study of blood T cells in healthy people across ages. TCRdb re-called the 5' RACE reads with MiXCR, one entry per CDR3 protein. The data show about 1.8 million distinct CDR3 sequences, about 50% seen once. Material for sequencing was blood. These receptors were taken from a woman between 40 and 50 years old in good health. The CDR3 runs from the conserved cysteine through the conserved F or W. Fields, in order: clone size, CDR3 length, J gene, D gene, V gene, CDR3 protein, CDR3 DNA. A D gene is named only where the DNA matches it firmly. Rows may omit the clone size; those that give it use once, few, many or a size class.

NA,17,TRBJ1-5,NA,TRBV7-8,CASSLGSGWGEAQPQHF,TGTGCCAGCAGCTTAGGGTCCGGTTGGGGGGAGGCTCAGCCCCAGCATTTT
NA,16,TRBJ2-3,NA,TRBV3-1,CASSPGAGFGTDTQYF,TGTGCCAGCAGCCCCGGGGCAGGATTTGGTACAGATACGCAGTATTTT
few,15,TRBJ2-5,NA,TRBV29-1,CSAEPVAGGGETQYF,TGCAGCGCTGAACCGGTGGCAGGGGGGGGAGAGACCCAGTACTTC
few,15,TRBJ1-1,TRBD1,TRBV10-3,CAIRHRDSENTEAFF,TGTGCCATCAGACACCGGGACAGTGAGAACACTGAAGCTTTCTTT
NA,12,TRBJ2-7,NA,TRBV20-1,CSVDSGSYEQYF,TGCAGTGTTGACAGCGGTTCCTACGAGCAGTACTTC
NA,13,TRBJ2-2,NA,TRBV6-6,CASSSEEDGELFF,TGTGCCAGCAGTTCGGAGGAGGACGGGGAGCTGTTTTTT
NA,14,TRBJ2-2,NA,TRBV7-2,CASSLWQGTGELFF,TGTGCCAGCAGCTTATGGCAGGGGACCGGGGAGCTGTTTTTT
few,16,TRBJ2-6,TRBD2,TRBV7-2,CASSRGDESGANVLTF,TGTGCCAGCAGCCGGGGGGACGAGTCTGGGGCCAACGTCCTGACTTTC
NA,14,TRBJ2-1,NA,TRBV28,CASSLTADQETQFF,TGTGCCAGCAGTTTAACGGCGGACCAAGAGACCCAGTTCTTC
NA,11,TRBJ1-1,NA,TRBV20-1,CSARGPTEAFF,TGCAGTGCTAGAGGGCCCACTGAAGCTTTCTTT
few,14,TRBJ2-1,TRBD1,TRBV11-2,CASSSRDRGHEQFF,TGTGCCAGCAGCTCCCGGGACAGGGGTCATGAGCAGTTCTTC
NA,12,TRBJ2-7,NA,TRBV10-3,CAAAGGTREQYF,TGTGCCGCGGCAGGGGGGACGCGCGAGCAGTACTTC
NA,17,TRBJ2-1,NA,TRBV11-1,CASSLQAGHGLYNEQFF,TGTGCCAGCAGCTTGCAGGCAGGGCACGGTCTATACAATGAGCAGTTCTTC
few,16,TRBJ2-6,NA,TRBV20-1,CSARVPPRSGANVLTF,TGCAGTGCTAGAGTGCCCCCGAGGTCTGGGGCCAACGTCCTGACTTTC
few,15,TRBJ2-5,NA,TRBV28,CASSLGRGLVETQYF,TGTGCCAGCAGTTTGGGGAGGGGGCTCGTTGAGACCCAGTACTTC
NA,16,TRBJ1-4,TRBD1,TRBV7-2,CAGSLEGQMSNEKLFF,TGTGCCGGCAGCTTAGAGGGACAGATGAGTAATGAAAAACTGTTTTTT
NA,15,TRBJ2-7,TRBD2,TRBV28,CASGGWTGGGYEQYF,TGTGCCAGCGGGGGATGGACGGGAGGTGGATACGAGCAGTACTTC
NA,15,TRBJ2-3,NA,TRBV5-1,CAGSTSQENTDTQYF,TGCGCCGGCAGCACCTCACAGGAGAACACAGATACGCAGTATTTT
few,15,TRBJ2-3,NA,TRBV7-9,CASSYPGGSTDTQYF,TGTGCCAGCAGCTACCCCGGGGGTAGCACAGATACGCAGTATTTT
NA,16,TRBJ2-1,TRBD2,TRBV7-2,CASSLMVGGGPNEQFF,TGTGCCAGCAGCTTAATGGTCGGGGGGGGCCCCAATGAGCAGTTCTTC
few,16,TRBJ2-1,NA,TRBV24-1,CATSDRQSSSYNEQFF,TGTGCCACCAGTGACCGACAGTCTAGCTCCTACAATGAGCAGTTCTTC
few,17,TRBJ2-4,TRBD2,TRBV15,CATSRGLSGGGTNIQYF,TGTGCCACCAGCAGGGGCCTGAGTGGCGGGGGGACAAACATTCAGTACTTC
few,13,TRBJ2-7,TRBD1,TRBV20-1,CSASGDRAYEQYF,TGCAGTGCTAGTGGGGACAGGGCTTACGAGCAGTACTTC
NA,14,TRBJ1-6,TRBD1,TRBV13,CASSMSTGGSPLHF,TGTGCCAGCAGCATGTCGACAGGGGGGTCACCCCTCCACTTT
NA,12,TRBJ1-2,TRBD1,TRBV20-1,CSARDRHYGYTF,TGCAGTGCTCGGGACAGGCACTATGGCTACACCTTC
NA,13,TRBJ1-2,NA,TRBV6-4,CARSQGPLYGYTF,TGTGCCCGCAGCCAGGGGCCTCTCTATGGCTACACCTTC
NA,15,TRBJ1-2,TRBD1,TRBV20-1,CSADVTGAVSYGYTF,TGCAGTGCGGACGTTACAGGGGCCGTTTCCTATGGCTACACCTTC
NA,15,TRBJ2-5,NA,TRBV5-1,CASSRSGTSQETQYF,TGCGCCAGCAGCCGAAGCGGGACATCCCAAGAGACCCAGTACTTC
NA,16,TRBJ1-1,NA,TRBV20-1,CSAISGLGRGGTVAFF,TGCAGTGCTATATCAGGGCTGGGCCGGGGAGGCACTGTAGCTTTCTTT
few,12,TRBJ2-1,NA,TRBV28,CASSAERNEQFF,TGTGCCAGCAGTGCAGAGCGGAATGAGCAGTTCTTC
NA,13,TRBJ2-3,NA,TRBV5-1,CASSLDNTDTQYF,TGCGCCAGCAGCTTGGATAACACAGATACGCAGTATTTT
few,13,TRBJ2-5,NA,TRBV5-1,CASGSNIQETQYF,TGCGCCAGCGGATCAAATATACAAGAGACCCAGTACTTC
few,16,TRBJ2-1,TRBD2,TRBV6-2/TRBV6-3,CASSRRLAGGDNEQFF,TGTGCCAGCAGTCGCCGACTAGCGGGGGGCGACAATGAGCAGTTCTTC